This note documents a single TCR beta chain sequence. A read error may account for a junction end that differs from germline. These data come from a study of cytomegalovirus exposure and HLA in healthy donors. CDR3 length equals 15 residues. Germline assignment: CDR1 MDHEN and CDR2 SYDVKM. The PCR used 60 Vbeta and 13 Jbeta primers. The assay was immunoSEQ multiplex PCR, and TCRdb's table has in-frame clones only and misses some. The sample consists of some 110,000 clones, roughly 69% of them appearing once. The sequencing input was PBMCs. This clonotype was sampled from a woman aged 30 to 39 in good health and CMV-seronegative. The rearrangement joins TRBV28 to TRBJ2-7; possibly TRBD2 for D (5 bases). CDR3 protein: CASRFRQLEVGEQYF. The DNA for the CDR3 is TGTGCCAGCCGTTTTCGGCAACTAGAAGTAGGCGAGCAGTACTTC.